This passage covers 4 T cell receptor beta chains from one sample sequenced in a study of T cell responses to AZD1222 COVID-19 vaccine. Here immunoSEQ multiplex PCR was the method, and the copy in TCRdb shows in-frame clones only, minus some. The sample includes about 160,000 clones, 75% to 95% of them seen just once. The sequencing used peripheral blood, collected 28 days after the second AZD1222 dose. The receptors were gathered from an adult who received the AZD1222 COVID-19 vaccine.

This clone was observed once. J is TRBJ1-1 and V is TRBV5-6, with D hard to call. V lost 5 bases and J 0 bases, leaving 11 bases between the germline ends. The germline CDR1 and CDR2 sequences are SGHDT and YYEEEE. The CDR3 runs 14 residues. The CDR3 is CASRRRLMNTEAFF. The CDR3 bases are TGTGCCAGCAGGCGACGGCTCATGAACACTGAAGCTTTCTTT. The whole variable domain, remainder taken from reference TRBV5-6 and TRBJ1-1, is DAGVTQSPTHLIKTRGQQVTLRCSPKSGHDTVSWYQQALGQGPQFIFQYYEEEERQRGNFPDRFSGHQFPNYSSELNVNALLLGDSALYLCASRRRLMNTEAFFGQGTRLTVV.

The chain uses TRBV7-2 and TRBJ2-7, with no clear D. Germline V lookup: CDR1 SGHTA, CDR2 FQGNSA. V gave up 7 bases and J gave up 2 bases, with 12 bases separating them. The CDR3 is 13 amino acids. CDR3 protein: CASTRDPAYEQYF. As DNA, the CDR3 is TGTGCCAGCACTCGAGACCCGGCCTACGAGCAGTACTTC.

This sequence joins TRBV19 and TRBJ2-2, with D perhaps TRBD2 (6 bases). The V and J ends lost 8 bases and 1 base respectively, with 8 bases between them. The germline V gene has CDR1 LNHDA and CDR2 SQIVND (reference sequence). The CDR3 extends over 13 amino acids. The DNA of the CDR3 is TGTGCCAGTTGGAGGGGGAACACCGGGGAGCTGTTTTTT. As protein: CASWRGNTGELFF.

The chain recombines TRBV6-5 with TRBJ1-1; TRBD1 is a possible D gene (5 bases). Germline V gene sequence: CDR1 MNHEY, CDR2 SVGAGI. The CDR3 sequence is 15 residues long. V lost 0 bases and J lost 5, with 13 bases in between. The DNA of the CDR3 is TGTGCCAGCAGTTACTCGGGGGAGCGGGGTACTGAAGCTTTCTTT. It codes for CASSYSGERGTEAFF.